This paragraph reports one T cell receptor beta chain. In replicate PCRs of sorted subsets, about 220 ng DNA, roughly 27,000 T cell genomes, was used. Assay: immunoSEQ multiplex PCR; the TCRdb copy retains only in-frame clones and omits some. This table has about 380,000 clones, about 96% appearing once. This entry belongs to a study of shared clonotypes between healthy human individuals. The CDR3 totals 19 residues. V gave up 8 bases and J gave up 0 bases; unmatched junction bases: 16. From germline, CDR1 is SNHLY and CDR2 FYNNEI. The chain links TRBV2 to TRBJ1-5; TRBD1 agrees at 10 bases. The sequence was obtained from a man aged 25-40 years in good health. The sequenced sample consisted of memory CD8+ T cells sorted from blood. The subset is: CD45RO+ cells pooled with CCR7-negative TemRA cells. CDR3 loop: CASGFYRDRGGNSNQPQHF. The DNA for the CDR3 is TGTGCCAGCGGATTTTACCGGGACAGGGGTGGGAATAGCAATCAGCCCCAGCATTTT.